This T cell receptor beta chain emerged from a study of control samples from healthy donors and cancer patients. Profiling relied on immunoSEQ multiplex PCR, and the TCRdb table lists in-frame clones only, not all of them. The sample has about 120,000 clones; 85% to 90% are singletons. After removal of 6 bases from V and 7 bases from J, the junction contained 8 bases not matched to a gene. The V gene's germline CDR1 is SGHRS and CDR2 YFSETQ. The CDR3 contains 14 residues. Specimen: PBMCs. This sequence was found in a woman in her forties or fifties with colorectal cancer. The chain links TRBV5-1 to TRBJ2-1, with TRBD1 matching over 9 bases. Written as DNA, the CDR3 is TGCGCCAGCAATCCGGGACAGGGACATAATGAGCAGTTCTTC. Encoded protein: CASNPGQGHNEQFF.